This T cell receptor beta chain was observed in a study of blood T cell repertoires in COVID-19. Across the whole study: The United States, Italy and Spain supplied acute and convalescent COVID-19 samples. PBMCs, B-cell-depleted T cells, or T cells provided the cDNA or gDNA that made up the material.

Per the original methods: The authors estimated nucleated cell counts from reference gene primer amplification. Some clones are missing from TCRdb's copy, which holds only in-frame ones; the method was immunoSEQ multiplex PCR. V and J calls plus clone size are reproduced from that table; the DNA served to infer D and trimming. The sample holds about 180,000 clones, about nine tenths seen once. This clone was recorded only once. Germline trimming cut 5 bases from V and 5 bases from J; bases unmatched to any gene: 7. In germline, CDR1 is SNHLY, CDR2 FYNNEI. This CDR3 is built from 14 residues. This rearrangement joins TRBV2 to TRBJ1-1, with TRBD1 matching over 8 bases. Sequencing used peripheral blood. This TCR derives from a woman in her twenties or thirties with acute or convalescent COVID-19. The CDR3 DNA reads TGTGCCAGCAGTCTACAGGGGGTAAGGACTGAAGCTTTCTTT. As protein: CASSLQGVRTEAFF.